A selection of T cell receptor beta chains follows, all from one sample in a study of a mutant IDH1 vaccine in newly diagnosed glioma. Antigen specificity for these receptors is unknown. Libraries were prepared by immunoSEQ multiplex PCR; TCRdb keeps only in-frame clonotypes and omits some of them. The profile shows roughly 56,000 clones, approximately 71% of them singletons. This sample comprised PBMCs, obtained from a glioma patient whose treatment included an IDH1 peptide vaccine. The receptors shown here come from a man aged 50 to 60 with glioma. CDR3s include the opening cysteine and the closing phenylalanine or tryptophan. A D gene is named only where the DNA matches it firmly. The size field is filled for only some rows; it gives once, few, many or a size class.

j_gene: TRBJ2-2; d_gene: TRBD1; v_gene: TRBV2; abundance: once; CDR3aa: CASGTGSTGELFF; CDR3nt: TGTGCCAGCGGGACAGGGTCTACCGGGGAGCTGTTTTTT
j_gene: TRBJ1-1; d_gene: .; v_gene: TRBV5-6; abundance: medium-sized; CDR3aa: CASSPGGGNTEAFF; CDR3nt: TGTGCCAGCAGCCCCGGGGGAGGGAACACTGAAGCTTTCTTT
j_gene: TRBJ1-2; d_gene: .; v_gene: TRBV4-1; abundance: .; CDR3aa: CASSQDLPGKRYGYTF; CDR3nt: TGCGCCAGCAGCCAAGACCTGCCAGGGAAGCGCTATGGCTACACCTTC
j_gene: TRBJ2-1; d_gene: TRBD2; v_gene: TRBV19; abundance: .; CDR3aa: CASSVLTSGGPGNEQFF; CDR3nt: TGTGCCAGTAGTGTTCTTACTAGCGGGGGGCCGGGGAATGAGCAGTTCTTC
j_gene: TRBJ1-5; d_gene: .; v_gene: TRBV5-6; abundance: few; CDR3aa: CASSLAGNQPQHF; CDR3nt: TGTGCCAGCAGCTTGGCTGGGAATCAGCCCCAGCATTTT
j_gene: TRBJ1-1; d_gene: .; v_gene: TRBV13; abundance: .; CDR3aa: CASGRRRSTAVPEAFF; CDR3nt: TGTGCCAGCGGGCGCAGGCGGTCTACCGCCGTCCCTGAAGCTTTCTTT
j_gene: TRBJ1-2; d_gene: TRBD1; v_gene: TRBV9; abundance: .; CDR3aa: CASSPGQGGYGYTF; CDR3nt: TGTGCCAGCAGCCCAGGACAGGGGGGCTATGGCTACACCTTC
j_gene: TRBJ2-7; d_gene: .; v_gene: TRBV6-5; abundance: .; CDR3aa: CASSFTGFEQYF; CDR3nt: TGTGCCAGCAGTTTTACAGGGTTCGAGCAGTACTTC
j_gene: TRBJ1-3; d_gene: .; v_gene: TRBV7-2; abundance: .; CDR3aa: CASSLEPGTFSGNTIYF; CDR3nt: TGTGCCAGCAGCTTAGAACCAGGGACCTTCTCTGGAAACACCATATATTTT
j_gene: TRBJ1-5; d_gene: TRBD1; v_gene: TRBV4-3; abundance: .; CDR3aa: CASSQDVFGGQGASQPQHF; CDR3nt: TGCGCCAGCAGCCAAGATGTATTTGGGGGACAGGGGGCATCTCAGCCCCAGCATTTT
j_gene: TRBJ2-1; d_gene: TRBD1; v_gene: TRBV7-2; abundance: once; CDR3aa: CASSMGQGAHNEQFF; CDR3nt: TGTGCCAGCAGCATGGGACAGGGGGCCCACAATGAGCAGTTCTTC
j_gene: TRBJ2-1; d_gene: .; v_gene: TRBV5-4; abundance: few; CDR3aa: CASSFLAAESNEQFF; CDR3nt: TGTGCCAGCAGCTTTCTAGCCGCAGAGAGTAATGAGCAGTTCTTC
j_gene: TRBJ2-2; d_gene: .; v_gene: TRBV19; abundance: .; CDR3aa: CASSQGYTGELFF; CDR3nt: TGTGCCAGTAGTCAGGGGTACACCGGGGAGCTGTTTTTT